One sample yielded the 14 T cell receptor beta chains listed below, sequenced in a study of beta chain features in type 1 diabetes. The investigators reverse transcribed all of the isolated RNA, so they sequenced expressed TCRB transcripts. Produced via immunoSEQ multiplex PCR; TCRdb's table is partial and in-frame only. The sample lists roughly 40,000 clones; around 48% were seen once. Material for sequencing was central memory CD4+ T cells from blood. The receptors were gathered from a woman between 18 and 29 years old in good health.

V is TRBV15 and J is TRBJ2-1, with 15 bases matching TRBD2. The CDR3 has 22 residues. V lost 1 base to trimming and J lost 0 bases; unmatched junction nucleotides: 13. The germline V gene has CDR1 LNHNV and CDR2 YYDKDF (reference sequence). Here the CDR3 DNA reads TGTGCCACCAGCAGAGTGTTAGGGACTAGCGGGAGGTCCCCGAGCTCCTACAATGAGCAGTTCTTC. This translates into CATSRVLGTSGRSPSSYNEQFF.

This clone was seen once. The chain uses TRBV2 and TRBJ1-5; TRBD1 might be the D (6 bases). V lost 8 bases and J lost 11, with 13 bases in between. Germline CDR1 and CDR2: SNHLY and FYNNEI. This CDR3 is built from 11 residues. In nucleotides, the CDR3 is TGTGCCAGCCAGGGGTATGAGGCCCAGCATTTT. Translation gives CASQGYEAQHF.

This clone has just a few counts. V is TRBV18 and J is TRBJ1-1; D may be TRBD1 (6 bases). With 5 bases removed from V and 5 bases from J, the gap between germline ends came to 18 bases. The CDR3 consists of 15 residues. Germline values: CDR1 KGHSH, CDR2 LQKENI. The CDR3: CASSSTAVRGTEAFF. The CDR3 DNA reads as TGTGCCAGCTCATCGACAGCGGTGAGGGGGACTGAAGCTTTCTTT.

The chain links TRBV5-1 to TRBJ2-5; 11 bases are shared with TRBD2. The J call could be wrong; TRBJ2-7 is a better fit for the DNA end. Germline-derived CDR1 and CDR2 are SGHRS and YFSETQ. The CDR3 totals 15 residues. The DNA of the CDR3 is TGCGCCAGCAGCTTGGTACTAGCGGGGGACTACGAGCAGTACTTC. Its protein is CASSLVLAGDYEQYF.

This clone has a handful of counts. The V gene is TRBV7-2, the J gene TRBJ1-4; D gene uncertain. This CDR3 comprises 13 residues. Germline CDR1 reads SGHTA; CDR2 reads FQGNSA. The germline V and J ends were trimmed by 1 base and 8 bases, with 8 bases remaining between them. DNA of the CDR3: TGTGCCAGCAGCTTAGGCTGGCGGGAAAAACTGTTTTTT. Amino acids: CASSLGWREKLFF. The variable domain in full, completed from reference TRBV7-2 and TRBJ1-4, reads GAGVSQSPSNKVTEKGKDVELRCDPISGHTALYWYRQSLGQGLEFLIYFQGNSAPDKSGLPSDRFSAERTGGSVSTLTIQRTQQEDSAVYLCASSLGWREKLFFGSGTQLSVL.

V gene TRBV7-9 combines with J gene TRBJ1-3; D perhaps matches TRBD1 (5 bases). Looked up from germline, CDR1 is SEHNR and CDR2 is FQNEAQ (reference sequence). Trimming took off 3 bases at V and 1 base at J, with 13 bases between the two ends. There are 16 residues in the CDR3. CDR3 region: CASSFGGGRSGNTIYF. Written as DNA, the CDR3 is TGTGCCAGCAGCTTCGGGGGAGGCCGATCTGGAAACACCATATATTTT.

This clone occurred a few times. Here the CDR3 reads CASSLGQGLDTQYF. The CDR3 nucleotides read TGCGCCAGCAGCTTGGGACAGGGGTTGGATACGCAGTATTTT. The rearrangement uses TRBV5-1 and TRBJ2-3, with 8 bases fitting TRBD1. The junction had 3 bases not matched to a gene; V was cut back by 0 bases and J by 6 bases. Germline V gives CDR1 SGHRS, CDR2 YFSETQ. CDR3 length: 14 residues.

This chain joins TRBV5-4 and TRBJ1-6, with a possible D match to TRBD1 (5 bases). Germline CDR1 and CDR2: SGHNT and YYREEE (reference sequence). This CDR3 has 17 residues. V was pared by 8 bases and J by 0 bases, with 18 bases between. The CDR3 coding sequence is TGTGCCAGTCACGATGGAGGGGCGAGCTCCTATAATTCACCCCTCCACTTT. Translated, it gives CASHDGGASSYNSPLHF.

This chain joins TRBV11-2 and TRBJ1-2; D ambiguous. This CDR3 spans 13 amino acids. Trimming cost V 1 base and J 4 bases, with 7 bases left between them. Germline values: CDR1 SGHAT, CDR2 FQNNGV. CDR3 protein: CASSLGRGYGYTF. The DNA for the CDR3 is TGTGCCAGCAGCTTAGGAAGAGGCTATGGCTACACCTTC.

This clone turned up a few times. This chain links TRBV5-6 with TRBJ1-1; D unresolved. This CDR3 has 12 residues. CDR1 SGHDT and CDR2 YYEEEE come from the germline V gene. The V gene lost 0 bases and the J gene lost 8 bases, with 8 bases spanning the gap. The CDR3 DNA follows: TGTGCCAGCAGCTTGGTGGCCAGGGAAGCTTTCTTT. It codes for CASSLVAREAFF.

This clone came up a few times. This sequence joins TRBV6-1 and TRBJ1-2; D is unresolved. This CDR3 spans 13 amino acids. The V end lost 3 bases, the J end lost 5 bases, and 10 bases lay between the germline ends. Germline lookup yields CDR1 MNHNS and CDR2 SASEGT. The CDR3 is CASSERSFYGYTF. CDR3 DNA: TGTGCCAGCAGTGAGAGGAGCTTTTATGGCTACACCTTC.

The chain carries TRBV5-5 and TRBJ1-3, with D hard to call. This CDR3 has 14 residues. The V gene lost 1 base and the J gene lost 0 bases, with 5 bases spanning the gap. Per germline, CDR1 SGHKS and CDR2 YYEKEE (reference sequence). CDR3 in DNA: TGTGCCAGCAGCTTGCCGGGCTCTGGAAACACCATATATTTT. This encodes CASSLPGSGNTIYF.

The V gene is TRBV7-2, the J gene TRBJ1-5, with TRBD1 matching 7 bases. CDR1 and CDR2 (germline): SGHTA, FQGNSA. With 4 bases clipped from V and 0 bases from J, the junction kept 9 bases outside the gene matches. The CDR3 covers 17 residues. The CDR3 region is CASSYQPGTASNQPQHF. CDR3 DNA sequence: TGTGCCAGCAGCTACCAACCGGGGACAGCTAGCAATCAGCCCCAGCATTTT.

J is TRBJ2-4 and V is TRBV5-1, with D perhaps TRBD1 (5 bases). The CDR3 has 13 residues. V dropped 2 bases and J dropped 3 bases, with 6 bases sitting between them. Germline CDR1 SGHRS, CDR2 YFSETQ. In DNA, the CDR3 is TGCGCCAGCAGCTTTACAGGCAAAAACATTCAGTACTTC. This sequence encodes CASSFTGKNIQYF.